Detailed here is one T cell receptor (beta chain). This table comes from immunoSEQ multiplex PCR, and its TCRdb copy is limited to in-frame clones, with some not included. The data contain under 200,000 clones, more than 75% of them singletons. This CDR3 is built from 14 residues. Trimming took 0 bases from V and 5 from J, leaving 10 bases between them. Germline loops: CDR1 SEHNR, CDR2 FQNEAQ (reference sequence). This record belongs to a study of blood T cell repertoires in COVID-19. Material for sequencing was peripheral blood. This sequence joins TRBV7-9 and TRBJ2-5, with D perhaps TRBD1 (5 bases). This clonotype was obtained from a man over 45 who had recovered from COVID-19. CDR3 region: CASSLASSGETQYF. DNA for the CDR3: TGTGCCAGCAGCTTAGCCAGTTCAGGGGAGACCCAGTACTTC.